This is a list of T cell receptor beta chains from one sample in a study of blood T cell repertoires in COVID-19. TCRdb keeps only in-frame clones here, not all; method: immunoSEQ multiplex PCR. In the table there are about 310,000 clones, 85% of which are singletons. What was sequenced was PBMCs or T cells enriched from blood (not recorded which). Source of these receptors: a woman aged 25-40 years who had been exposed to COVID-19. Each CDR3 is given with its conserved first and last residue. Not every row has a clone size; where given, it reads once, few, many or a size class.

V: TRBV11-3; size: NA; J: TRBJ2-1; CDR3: CASSIRDSPTHNEQFF
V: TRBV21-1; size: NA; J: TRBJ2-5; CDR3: CASSKGHRGQETQYF
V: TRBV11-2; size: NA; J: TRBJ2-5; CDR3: CASSQFTSGGYNGRAQYF
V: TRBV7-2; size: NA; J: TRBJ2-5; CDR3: CASSARGGWLETQYF
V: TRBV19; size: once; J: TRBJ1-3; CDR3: CASSSRDSYSGNTIYF
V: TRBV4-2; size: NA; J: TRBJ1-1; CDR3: CASSQDTEGAAFF
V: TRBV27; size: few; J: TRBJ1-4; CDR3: CASSSGPGGRKLFF
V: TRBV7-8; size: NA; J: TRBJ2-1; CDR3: CASSLSTSGIILNEQFF
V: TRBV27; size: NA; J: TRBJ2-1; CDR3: CASRRLAGDNEQFF
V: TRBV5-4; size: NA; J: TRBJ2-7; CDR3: CASSFVAGGSYEQYF
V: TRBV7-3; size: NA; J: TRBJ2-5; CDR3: CASSLTGRTLETQYF
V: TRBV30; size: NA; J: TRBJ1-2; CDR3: CAWSVLGQGYGYTF
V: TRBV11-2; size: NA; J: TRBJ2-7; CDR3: CASSLSRGESFAYEQYF
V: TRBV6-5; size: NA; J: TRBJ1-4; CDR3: CASSYGTGDEKLFF
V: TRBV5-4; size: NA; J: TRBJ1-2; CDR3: CASSLGAEHYGYTF
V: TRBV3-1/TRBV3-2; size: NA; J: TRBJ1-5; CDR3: CASSQTGGNQLQHF
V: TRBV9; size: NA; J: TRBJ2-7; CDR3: CASSSTGNEQYF
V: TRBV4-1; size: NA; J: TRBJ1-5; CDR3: CASSQGGGHQPQHF
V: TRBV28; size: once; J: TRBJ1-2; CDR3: CASESGYGYTF
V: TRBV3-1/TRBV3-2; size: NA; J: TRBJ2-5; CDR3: CASSQVLDFQETQYF
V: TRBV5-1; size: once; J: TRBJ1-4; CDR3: CASSLSGATNEKLFF
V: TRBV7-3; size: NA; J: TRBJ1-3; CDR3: CASSEATGNTIYF
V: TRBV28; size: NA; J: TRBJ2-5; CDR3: CASSFLGLAGYQETQYF
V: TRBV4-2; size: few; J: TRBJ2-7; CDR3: CASSQEADSSYEQYF
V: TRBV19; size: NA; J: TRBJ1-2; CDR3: CASSITDRHGYTF
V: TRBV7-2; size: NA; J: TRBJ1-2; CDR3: CASMVRGGYTF
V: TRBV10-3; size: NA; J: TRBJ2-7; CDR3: CAISGGTGGYEQYF
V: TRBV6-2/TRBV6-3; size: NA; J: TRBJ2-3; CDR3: CASSYADSSTDTQYF
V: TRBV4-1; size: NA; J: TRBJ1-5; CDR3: CASSQAPGGVSQPQHF
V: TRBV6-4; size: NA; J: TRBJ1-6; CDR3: CASSDGTGKSPLHF